Listed below are T cell receptor beta chains from one sample, sequenced in a study of CD8+CD57+ T cells in acquired aplastic anemia. MiXCR was run by TCRdb on the reads, yielding one entry per CDR3 protein. The table includes 150,000 to 200,000 distinct CDR3 sequences, 50% to 75% detected once. Material for sequencing was sorted CD4+, CD8+, or CD8+CD57+ T cells (not recorded which) from PBMCs. The receptors originated from a human donor with severe aplastic anemia or a healthy control (not recorded which). The CDR3 runs from the conserved cysteine through the conserved F or W. The D gene is left open where the match is weak. Part of the rows lack a size; the others show once, few, many or a class for expanded clones.

TGTGCCAGCAGTTACTTACCGACAGGGGACGACACTGAAGCTTTCTTT | CASSYLPTGDDTEAFF | few | TRBJ1-1 | TRBV10-3 | TRBD1 | 16
TGTGCCAGCAGTTTGGACAGGGGCCTCGACGAGCAGTACTTC | CASSLDRGLDEQYF | . | TRBJ2-7 | TRBV2 | TRBD1 | 14
TGTGCCACCAGTGACGCCGGGACAGGTTATAATCAGCCCCAGCATTTT | CATSDAGTGYNQPQHF | . | TRBJ1-5 | TRBV24-1 | TRBD1 | 16
TGTGCCAGCAGCCCGGGGGTTAGCACAGATACGCAGTATTTT | CASSPGVSTDTQYF | few | TRBJ2-3 | TRBV7-3 | . | 14
TGCGCCAGCAGAGACCAGTGGGGCGGGGAGCTGTTTTTT | CASRDQWGGELFF | many | TRBJ2-2 | TRBV4-1 | . | 13
TGTGCCAGCAGCTTTGTGAGGAGGGGCACTGAAGCTTTCTTT | CASSFVRRGTEAFF | . | TRBJ1-1 | TRBV5-4 | . | 14
TGTGCCAGCAGCTTAAATTCGAGGGCGCAGGGTAGCTCTAGCACAGATACGCAGTATTTT | CASSLNSRAQGSSSTDTQYF | once | TRBJ2-3 | TRBV7-3 | . | 20
TGCAGTGCTAGAGAGGCATTCACTGAAGCTTTCTTT | CSAREAFTEAFF | many | TRBJ1-1 | TRBV20-1 | . | 12
TGTGCCATCAAAGGCGGAGGACAGGTCAACACCGGGGAGCTGTTTTTT | CAIKGGGQVNTGELFF | . | TRBJ2-2 | TRBV10-3 | TRBD1 | 16
TGTGCCAGCAATCTTTCCAGGACAGGGAACGAGCAGTACTTC | CASNLSRTGNEQYF | once | TRBJ2-7 | TRBV6-6 | TRBD1 | 14
TGTGCCAGCAGCCCCCTCCCCTACACAGATACGCAGTATTTT | CASSPLPYTDTQYF | . | TRBJ2-3 | TRBV7-3 | . | 14
TGTGCCAGTAGTATAAGGACGGGGGATAAACTGTTTTTT | CASSIRTGDKLFF | once | TRBJ1-4 | TRBV19 | . | 13
TGCAGTGCTGCCGACAGGGGGCGCTCCTACGAGCAGTACTTC | CSAADRGRSYEQYF | . | TRBJ2-7 | TRBV20-1 | TRBD1 | 14
TGTGCCAGCAGCGTTGCCCCGACCTACGAGCAGTACTTC | CASSVAPTYEQYF | . | TRBJ2-7 | TRBV9 | . | 13
TGTGCCAGCAGCGTAGAAGGGTACAATGAGCAGTTCTTC | CASSVEGYNEQFF | . | TRBJ2-1 | TRBV9 | . | 13
TGTGCCAGCATGGATTGGGAAGCTTTCTTT | CASMDWEAFF | . | TRBJ1-1 | TRBV6-1 | . | 10
TGTGCCAGCGCCCGACTAGCGGGGGGCCAAGAGACCCAGTACTTC | CASARLAGGQETQYF | . | TRBJ2-5 | TRBV11-2 | TRBD2 | 15
TGCGCCAGCAGCTTAGACACAAGATGGGGGGACAATGAGCAGTTCTTC | CASSLDTRWGDNEQFF | . | TRBJ2-1 | TRBV5-1 | . | 16
TGTGCCATCAGTCTGACAGGGAGGGACACTGAAGCTTTCTTT | CAISLTGRDTEAFF | . | TRBJ1-1 | TRBV10-3 | TRBD1 | 14
TGTGCCAGCAGCGTACAGGGTGGGAATGCTGAAGCTTTCTTT | CASSVQGGNAEAFF | few | TRBJ1-1 | TRBV9 | . | 14
TGCGCCAGCAGAGCAGACAGGGGGCAAGTTAATGAAAAACTGTCTTTT | CASRADRGQVNEKLSF | . | TRBJ1-4 | TRBV2 | TRBD1 | 16
TGTGCCAGCAGCACATTAGCGGGGGGAAGCACAGATACGCAGTATTTT | CASSTLAGGSTDTQYF | . | TRBJ2-3 | TRBV7-3 | TRBD2 | 16
TGTGCCAGCAGTTTAATTGCCGGGGAGCTGTTTTTT | CASSLIAGELFF | many | TRBJ2-2 | TRBV28 | . | 12
TGCAGTGCTAGAAACGAGGCGGTATCACCCCTCCACTTT | CSARNEAVSPLHF | few | TRBJ1-6 | TRBV20-1 | . | 13
TGTGCCAGCAGCTTGGTCCAGGCCTATGGCTACACCTTC | CASSLVQAYGYTF | few | TRBJ1-2 | TRBV5-1 | . | 13
TGCAGTGCTAGAGATCTAGTCGGGGAGCTGTTTTTT | CSARDLVGELFF | . | TRBJ2-2 | TRBV20-1 | . | 12
TGCGCCAGCAGCTTGGGGGCAGCCTACGAGCAGTACTTC | CASSLGAAYEQYF | many | TRBJ2-7 | TRBV5-1 | . | 13